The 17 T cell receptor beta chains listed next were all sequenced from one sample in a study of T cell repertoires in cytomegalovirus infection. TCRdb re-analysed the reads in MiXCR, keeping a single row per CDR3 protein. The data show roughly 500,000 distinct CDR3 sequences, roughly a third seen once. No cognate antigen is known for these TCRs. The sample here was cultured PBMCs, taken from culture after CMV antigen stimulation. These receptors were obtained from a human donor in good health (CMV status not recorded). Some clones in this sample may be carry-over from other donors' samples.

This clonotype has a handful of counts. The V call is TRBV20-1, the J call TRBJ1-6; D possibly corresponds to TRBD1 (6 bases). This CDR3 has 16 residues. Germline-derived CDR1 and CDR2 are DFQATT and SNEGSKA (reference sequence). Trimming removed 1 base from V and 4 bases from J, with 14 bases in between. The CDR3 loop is CSARGEGRGYNSPLHF. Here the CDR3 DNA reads TGCAGTGCTAGAGGGGAAGGGAGGGGGTATAATTCACCCCTCCACTTT.

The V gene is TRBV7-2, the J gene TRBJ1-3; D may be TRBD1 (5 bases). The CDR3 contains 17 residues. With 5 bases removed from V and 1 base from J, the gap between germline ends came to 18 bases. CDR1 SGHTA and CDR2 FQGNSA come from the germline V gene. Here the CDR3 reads CASSPAWDWGSGNTIYF. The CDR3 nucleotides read TGTGCCAGCAGCCCCGCCTGGGACTGGGGATCTGGAAACACCATATATTTT.

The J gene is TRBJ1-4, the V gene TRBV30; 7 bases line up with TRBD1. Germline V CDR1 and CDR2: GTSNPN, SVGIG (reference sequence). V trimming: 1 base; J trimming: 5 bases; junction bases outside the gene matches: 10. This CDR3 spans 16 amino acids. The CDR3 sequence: CAWSGSDRRLNEKLFF. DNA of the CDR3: TGTGCCTGGAGTGGGTCGGACAGGCGATTAAATGAAAAACTGTTTTTT.

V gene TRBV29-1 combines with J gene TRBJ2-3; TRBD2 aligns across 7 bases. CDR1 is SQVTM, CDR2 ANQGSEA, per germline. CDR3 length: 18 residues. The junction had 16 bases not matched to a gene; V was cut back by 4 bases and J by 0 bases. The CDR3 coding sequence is TGCAGCGTTGGAGGGCTAGCGGTTAGTACATCTAGCACAGATACGCAGTATTTT. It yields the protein CSVGGLAVSTSSTDTQYF.

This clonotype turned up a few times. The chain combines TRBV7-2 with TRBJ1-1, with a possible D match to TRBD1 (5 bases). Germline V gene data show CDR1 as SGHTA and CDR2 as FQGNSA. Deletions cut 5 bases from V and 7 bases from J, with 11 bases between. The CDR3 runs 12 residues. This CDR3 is CASSRPGFEAFF. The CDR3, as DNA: TGTGCCAGCAGCCGCCCAGGGTTTGAAGCTTTCTTT.

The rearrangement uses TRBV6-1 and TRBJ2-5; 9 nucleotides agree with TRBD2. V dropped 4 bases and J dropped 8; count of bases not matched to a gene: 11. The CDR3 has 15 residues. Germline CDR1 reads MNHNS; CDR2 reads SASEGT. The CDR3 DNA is TGTGCCAGCAGTGTTGGTAGCGGGGGCCTCCGAACCCAGTACTTC. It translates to CASSVGSGGLRTQYF.

CDR3 coding DNA: TGCAGTGCTCTGCCCAAACTAGCGGGAGTCCAAGATACGCAGTATTTT. Translated: CSALPKLAGVQDTQYF. The chain links TRBV20-1 to TRBJ2-3; 11 positions match TRBD2. Germline assignment: CDR1 DFQATT and CDR2 SNEGSKA (reference sequence). Trimming took 5 bases from V and 5 from J; bases not matched to a gene: 12. This CDR3 has 16 residues.

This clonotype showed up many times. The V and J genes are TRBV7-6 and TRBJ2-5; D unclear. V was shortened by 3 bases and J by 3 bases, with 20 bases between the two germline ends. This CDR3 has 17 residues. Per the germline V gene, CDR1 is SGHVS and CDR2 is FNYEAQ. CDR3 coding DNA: TGTGCCAGCAGCTTCGCCGGACCCAGGATGATAGAAGAGACCCAGTACTTC. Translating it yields CASSFAGPRMIEETQYF.

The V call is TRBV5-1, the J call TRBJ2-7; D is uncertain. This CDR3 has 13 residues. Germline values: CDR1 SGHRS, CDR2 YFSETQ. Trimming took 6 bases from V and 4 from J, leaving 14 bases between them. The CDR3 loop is CASTHFSGYEQYF. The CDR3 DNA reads TGCGCCAGCACCCATTTTTCTGGGTACGAGCAGTACTTC.

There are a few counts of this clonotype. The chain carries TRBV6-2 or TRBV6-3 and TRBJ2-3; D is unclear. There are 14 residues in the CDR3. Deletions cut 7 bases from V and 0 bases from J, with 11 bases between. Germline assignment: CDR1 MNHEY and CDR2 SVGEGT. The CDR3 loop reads CASKGSASTDTQYF. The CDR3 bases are TGTGCCAGCAAAGGATCAGCAAGCACAGATACGCAGTATTTT.

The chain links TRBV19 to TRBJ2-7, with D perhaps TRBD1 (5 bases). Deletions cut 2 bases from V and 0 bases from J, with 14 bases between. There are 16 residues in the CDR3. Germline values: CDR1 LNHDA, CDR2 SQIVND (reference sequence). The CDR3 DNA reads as TGTGCCAGTAGTATAACTCAGGGTTTAAGCTCCTACGAGCAGTACTTC. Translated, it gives CASSITQGLSSYEQYF.

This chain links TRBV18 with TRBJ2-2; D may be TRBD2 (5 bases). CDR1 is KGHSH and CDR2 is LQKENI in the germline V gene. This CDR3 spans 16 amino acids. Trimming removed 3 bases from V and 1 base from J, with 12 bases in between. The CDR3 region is CASSPQELGNTGELFF. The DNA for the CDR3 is TGTGCCAGCTCACCCCAAGAACTAGGGAACACCGGGGAGCTGTTTTTT.

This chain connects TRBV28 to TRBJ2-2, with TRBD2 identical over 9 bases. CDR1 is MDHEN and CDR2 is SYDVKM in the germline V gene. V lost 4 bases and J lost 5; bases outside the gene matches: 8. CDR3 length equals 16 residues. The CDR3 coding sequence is TGTGCCAGCAGTTCGCCTAGCGGGATCGGGACCGGGGAGCTGTTTTTT. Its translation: CASSSPSGIGTGELFF.

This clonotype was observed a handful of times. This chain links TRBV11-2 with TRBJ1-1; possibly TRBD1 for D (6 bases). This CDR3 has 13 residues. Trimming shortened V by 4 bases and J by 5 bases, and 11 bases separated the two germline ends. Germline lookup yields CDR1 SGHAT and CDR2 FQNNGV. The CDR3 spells CASSWDQGTEAFF. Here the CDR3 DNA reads TGTGCCAGCAGCTGGGACCAGGGGACTGAAGCTTTCTTT. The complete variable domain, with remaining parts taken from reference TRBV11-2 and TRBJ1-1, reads EAGVAQSPRYKIIEKRQSVAFWCNPISGHATLYWYQQILGQGPKLLIQFQNNGVVDDSQLPKDRFSAERLKGVDSTLKIQPAKLEDSAVYLCASSWDQGTEAFFGQGTRLTVV.

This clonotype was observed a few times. The CDR3 spells CASSLVSGRYGYTF. For the CDR3, the DNA is TGTGCCAGCAGCTTAGTGTCAGGGAGGTATGGCTACACCTTC. This chain connects TRBV7-2 to TRBJ1-2, with D perhaps TRBD1 (5 bases). Germline loops: CDR1 SGHTA, CDR2 FQGNSA. The CDR3 runs to 14 residues. V lost 1 base to trimming and J lost 5 bases, with 11 bases between them.

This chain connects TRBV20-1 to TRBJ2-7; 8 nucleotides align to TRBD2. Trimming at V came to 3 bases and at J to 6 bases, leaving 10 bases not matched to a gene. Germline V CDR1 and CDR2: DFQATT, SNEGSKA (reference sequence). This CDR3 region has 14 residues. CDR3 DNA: TGCAGTGCTAGGTGGTTAGCGGGAATCAGCGAGCAGTACTTC. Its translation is CSARWLAGISEQYF.

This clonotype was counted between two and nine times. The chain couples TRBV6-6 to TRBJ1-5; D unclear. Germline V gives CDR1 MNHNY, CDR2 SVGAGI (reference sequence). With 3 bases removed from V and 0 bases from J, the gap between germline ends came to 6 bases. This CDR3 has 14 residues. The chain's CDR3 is CASSYPLSNQPQHF. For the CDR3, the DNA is TGTGCCAGCAGTTATCCCCTTAGCAATCAGCCCCAGCATTTT.